This record covers a single T cell receptor beta chain. CDR1 and CDR2 from the germline V gene are SEHNR and FQNEAQ (reference sequence). CDR3 length equals 13 residues. Trimming took 4 bases from V and 5 from J, leaving 11 bases between them. These data come from a study of cytomegalovirus exposure and HLA in healthy donors. PCR amplification relied on 60 Vbeta primers (plus 13 Jbeta primers). The assay was immunoSEQ multiplex PCR, and TCRdb's table has in-frame clones only and misses some. Among 150,000 to 200,000 clones, about 80% were seen once, and the ten largest hold 2% to 2.5%. This chain connects TRBV7-9 to TRBJ2-5; D gene uncertain. The sequencing sample was made of PBMCs. The receptor was derived from a woman younger than 45 in good health and CMV-seropositive. The CDR3, as DNA: TGTGCCAGCAGCTCCTCGCCCGGGGAGACCCAGTACTTC. This gives the protein CASSSSPGETQYF. Variable domain in full (rest from reference TRBV7-9 and TRBJ2-5): DTGVSQNPRHKITKRGQNVTFRCDPISEHNRLYWYRQTLGQGPEFLTYFQNEAQLEKSRLLSDRFSAERPKGSFSTLEIQRTEQGDSAMYLCASSSSPGETQYFGPGTRLLVL.